What follows is one T cell receptor beta chain and its context. Its cognate antigen is unknown. The CDR3 spans 15 residues. V gave up 6 bases and J gave up 4 bases, with 17 bases separating them. The germline gives CDR1 MDHEN, CDR2 SYDVKM. The sample originates from a study of cytomegalovirus exposure and HLA in healthy donors. With 60 Vbeta and 13 Jbeta primers, the PCR was carried out. Sequencing used immunoSEQ multiplex PCR; TCRdb keeps in-frame clones, though not all of them. The table lists about 160,000 clones, roughly 80% of them singletons, with around 3.5% in the top ten. Study findings and constraints: Altogether, some 170 TCR beta chains were recorded as cytomegalovirus-associated. Many donors carried some public TCRs, although rarity characterized most TCR sequences. When analyzed later, the rates of TCR association showed variation by HLA locus, with DRB1 the most and HLA-C the fewest.

The rearrangement links TRBV28 to TRBJ2-3; the D is unclear. The sample taken for sequencing was PBMCs. The origin of this receptor is a man aged 25 to 40 in good health and CMV-seropositive. The CDR3 loop is CASSHGWPRADTQYF. As DNA, the CDR3 is TGTGCCAGCAGCCACGGTTGGCCTCGGGCAGATACGCAGTATTTT. Based on the CDR3 plus reference TRBV28 and TRBJ2-3, the full variable domain is DVKVTQSSRYLVKRTGEKVFLECVQDMDHENMFWYRQDPGLGLRLIYFSYDVKMKEKGDIPEGYSVSREKKERFSLILESASTNQTSMYLCASSHGWPRADTQYFGPGTRLTVL.